The clone carrying this T cell receptor beta chain was detected a few times. The antigen is not known. Germline-derived CDR1 and CDR2 are SNHLY and FYNNEI. This CDR3 has 16 residues. Trimming stripped 2 bases from V and 5 bases from J, with 19 bases between. The treatment was: oral pan-JAK inhibitor, 5-10 mg twice daily. Sorting from PBMCs produced CD4+ and CD8+ T cells. This entry comes from a study of CD8+ T cells in alopecia areata. Study observations and caveats: Tofacitinib did not eliminate many expanded lesional clones from scalp or blood.

Reverse transcribed after extraction, RNA yielded cDNA as the sequencing template. Clones were read by immunoSEQ multiplex PCR, and TCRdb kept only the in-frame ones, dropping some. The sample contains about 140,000 clones, roughly 50% of which appear only once. The gene calls are TRBV2 and TRBJ2-7; tentatively, D is TRBD1 or TRBD2 (5 bases each). This specimen consisted of CD8+ T cells sorted from blood, obtained at week 4, from a patient treated with tofacitinib. This receptor was obtained from a human donor with alopecia areata. CDR3 residues: CASSEFGEGNSHEQYF. CDR3 bases: TGTGCCAGCAGTGAATTTGGCGAGGGGAATTCGCACGAGCAGTACTTC.